The entry that follows covers one TCR beta chain sequence. Its antigen is unknown. This sample is drawn from a study of monozygotic twins with inflammatory bowel disease. The study's findings and limits: Repertoire similarity did not differ between concordant and discordant twins, perhaps due to limited power. Especially with disease activity, IBD patients had fewer clonotypes in common with others than healthy twins did.

The CDR3 spans 14 residues. TCRdb reprocessed the 5' RACE reads; each CDR3 protein has one entry and no DNA is given. Recorded for this sample: around 450,000 distinct CDR3 sequences. This TCR was sampled from a human donor with ulcerative colitis or Crohn's disease, or a healthy co-twin of an affected twin (not recorded which). Material for sequencing was blood. The gene calls are TRBV12-3 or TRBV12-4 and TRBJ1-1. The CDR3 sequence is CASSFRERDTEAFF.